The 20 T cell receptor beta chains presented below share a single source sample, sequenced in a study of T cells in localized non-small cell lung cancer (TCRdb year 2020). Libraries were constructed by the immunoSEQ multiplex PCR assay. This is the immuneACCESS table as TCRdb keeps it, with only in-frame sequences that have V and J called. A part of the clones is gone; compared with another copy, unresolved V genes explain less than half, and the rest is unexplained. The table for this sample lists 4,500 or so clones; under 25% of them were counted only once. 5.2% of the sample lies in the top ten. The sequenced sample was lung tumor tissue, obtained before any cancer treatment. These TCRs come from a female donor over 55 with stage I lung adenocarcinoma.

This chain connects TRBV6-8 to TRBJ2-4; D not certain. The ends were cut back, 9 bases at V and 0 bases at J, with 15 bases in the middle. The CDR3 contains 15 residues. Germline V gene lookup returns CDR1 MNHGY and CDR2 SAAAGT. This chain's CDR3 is CARHLRDLAKNIQYF. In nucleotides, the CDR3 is TGTGCCAGACATTTAAGGGATTTAGCCAAAAACATTCAGTACTTC.

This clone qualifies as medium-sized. The CDR3 DNA reads as TGTGCCAGCAGCCCAACCTTAGGGGAGGTGAGCACTGAAGCTTTCTTT. It specifies CASSPTLGEVSTEAFF. The chain combines TRBV11-3 with TRBJ1-1, with a tentative D call TRBD1 (5 bases). V was cut by 5 bases and J by 4 bases, with 20 bases left in between. There are 16 residues in the CDR3. From germline, CDR1 is SGHNT and CDR2 YENEEA.

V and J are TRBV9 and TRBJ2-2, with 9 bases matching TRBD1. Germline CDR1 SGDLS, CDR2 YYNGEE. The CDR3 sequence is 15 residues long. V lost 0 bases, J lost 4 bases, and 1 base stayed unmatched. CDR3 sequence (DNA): TGTGCCAGCAGCGTAGCGGGACAGGGCACCGGGGAGCTGTTTTTT. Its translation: CASSVAGQGTGELFF.

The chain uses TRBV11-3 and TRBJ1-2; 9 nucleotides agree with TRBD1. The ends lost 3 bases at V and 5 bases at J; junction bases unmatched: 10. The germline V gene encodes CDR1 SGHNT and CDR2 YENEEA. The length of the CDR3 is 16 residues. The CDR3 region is CASSLGYEDRGYGYTF. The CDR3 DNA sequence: TGTGCCAGCAGCTTGGGCTACGAGGACAGGGGATATGGCTACACCTTC.

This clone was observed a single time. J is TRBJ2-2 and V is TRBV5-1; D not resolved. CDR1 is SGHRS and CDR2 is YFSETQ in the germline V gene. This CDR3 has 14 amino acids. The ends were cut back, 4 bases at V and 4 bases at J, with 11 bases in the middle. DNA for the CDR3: TGCGCCAGCAGCCACGACATCCCCACCGGGGAGCTGTTTTTT. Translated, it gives CASSHDIPTGELFF.

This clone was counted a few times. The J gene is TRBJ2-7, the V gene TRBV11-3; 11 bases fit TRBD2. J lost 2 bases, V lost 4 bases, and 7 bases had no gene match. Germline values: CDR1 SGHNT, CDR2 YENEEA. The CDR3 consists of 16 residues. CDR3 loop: CASSSLSSGRPYEQYF. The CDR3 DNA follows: TGTGCCAGCAGCTCCTTATCTAGCGGGAGGCCCTACGAGCAGTACTTC.

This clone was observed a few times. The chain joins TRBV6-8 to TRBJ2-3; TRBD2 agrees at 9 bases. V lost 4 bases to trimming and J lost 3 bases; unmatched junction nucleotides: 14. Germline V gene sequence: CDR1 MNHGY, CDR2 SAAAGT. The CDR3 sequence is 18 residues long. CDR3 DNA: TGTGCCAGCAGTTCCAGGACCCTAACTAGCGGGTATACAGATACGCAGTATTTT. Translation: CASSSRTLTSGYTDTQYF.

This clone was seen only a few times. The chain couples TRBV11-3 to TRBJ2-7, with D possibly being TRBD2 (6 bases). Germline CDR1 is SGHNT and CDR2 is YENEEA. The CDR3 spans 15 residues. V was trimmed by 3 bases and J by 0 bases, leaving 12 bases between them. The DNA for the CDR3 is TGTGCCAGCAGCTTCGTGCTGGGGGGCTCCTACGAGCAGTACTTC. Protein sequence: CASSFVLGGSYEQYF.

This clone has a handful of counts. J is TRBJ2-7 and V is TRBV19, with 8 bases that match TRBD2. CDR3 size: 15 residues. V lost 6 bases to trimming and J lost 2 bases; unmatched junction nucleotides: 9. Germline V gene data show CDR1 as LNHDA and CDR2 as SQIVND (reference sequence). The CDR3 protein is CASRTSARSAYEQYF. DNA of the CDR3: TGTGCCAGTAGGACTAGCGCCAGGAGCGCCTACGAGCAGTACTTC.

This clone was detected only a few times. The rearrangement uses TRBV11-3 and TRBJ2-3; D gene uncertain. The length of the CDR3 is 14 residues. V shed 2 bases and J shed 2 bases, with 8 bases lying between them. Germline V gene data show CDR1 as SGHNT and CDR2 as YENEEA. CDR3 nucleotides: TGTGCCAGCAGCTTATTAGGCCCCACAGATACGCAGTATTTT. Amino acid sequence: CASSLLGPTDTQYF. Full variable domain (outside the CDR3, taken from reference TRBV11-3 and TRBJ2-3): EAGVVQSPRYKIIEKKQPVAFWCNPISGHNTLYWYLQNLGQGPELLIRYENEEAVDDSQLPKDRFSAERLKGVDSTLKIQPAELGDSAVYLCASSLLGPTDTQYFGPGTRLTVL.

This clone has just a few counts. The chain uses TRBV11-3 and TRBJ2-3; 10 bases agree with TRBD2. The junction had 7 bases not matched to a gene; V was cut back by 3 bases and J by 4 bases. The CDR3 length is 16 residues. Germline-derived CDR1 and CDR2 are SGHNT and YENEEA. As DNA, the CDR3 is TGTGCCAGCAGCTTCAGACTAGCGGGTCTAGCAGATACGCAGTATTTT. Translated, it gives CASSFRLAGLADTQYF.

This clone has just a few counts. The chain's CDR3 is CSVKTATYEQYF. The CDR3 DNA reads TGCAGCGTTAAGACAGCTACCTACGAGCAGTACTTC. V and J are TRBV29-1 and TRBJ2-7, with D tentatively TRBD1 (5 bases). CDR1 is SQVTM, CDR2 ANQGSEA, per germline. Trimming stripped 5 bases from V and 2 bases from J, with 10 bases between. CDR3 size: 12 residues.

As DNA, the CDR3 is TGCGCCAGCATAGGACAGGGGGCAAACACTGAAGCTTTCTTT. Translating it yields CASIGQGANTEAFF. The chain employs TRBV5-1 and TRBJ1-1, with 11 bases aligning to TRBD1. Looked up from germline, CDR1 is SGHRS and CDR2 is YFSETQ. The CDR3 covers 14 residues. The V and J ends lost 6 bases and 2 bases, in that order; junction bases with no gene match: 3.

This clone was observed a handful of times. CDR3 loop: CASSLGARDGVEQFF. The CDR3 bases are TGTGCCAGCAGTTTAGGCGCCAGGGATGGAGTTGAGCAGTTCTTC. The J gene is TRBJ2-1, the V gene TRBV28, with a possible D match to TRBD1 (5 bases). From germline, CDR1 is MDHEN and CDR2 SYDVKM. This CDR3 is 15 amino acids long. V was clipped by 2 bases and J by 9 bases, with 17 bases between them.

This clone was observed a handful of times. This CDR3 reads CASSLGGTANTIYF. The CDR3, as DNA: TGTGCCAGCAGCTTAGGGGGGACAGCAAACACCATATATTTT. V gene TRBV11-3 combines with J gene TRBJ1-3; 7 bases line up with TRBD1. Germline CDR1 reads SGHNT; CDR2 reads YENEEA. V was clipped by 1 base and J by 6 bases; unmatched bases: 3. This CDR3 is 14 amino acids long.

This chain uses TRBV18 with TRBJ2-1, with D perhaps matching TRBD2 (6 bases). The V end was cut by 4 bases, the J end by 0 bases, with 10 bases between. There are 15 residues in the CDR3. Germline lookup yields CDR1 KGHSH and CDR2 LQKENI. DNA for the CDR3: TGTGCCAGCTCACGGGACTCCAGCTCCTACAATGAGCAGTTCTTC. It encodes CASSRDSSSYNEQFF.

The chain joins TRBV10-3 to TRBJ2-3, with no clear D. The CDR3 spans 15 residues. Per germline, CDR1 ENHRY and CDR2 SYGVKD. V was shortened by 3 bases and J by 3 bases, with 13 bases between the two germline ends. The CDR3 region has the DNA TGTGCCATCAGTGAACCTAGTGAGGTTACAGATACGCAGTATTTT. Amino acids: CAISEPSEVTDTQYF.

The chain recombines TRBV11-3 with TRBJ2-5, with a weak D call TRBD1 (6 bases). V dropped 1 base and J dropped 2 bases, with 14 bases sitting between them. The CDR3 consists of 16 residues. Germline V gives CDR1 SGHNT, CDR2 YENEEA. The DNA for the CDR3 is TGTGCCAGCAGCTTAGTCTGGGGCGGACAGCAAGAGACCCAGTACTTC. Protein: CASSLVWGGQQETQYF.

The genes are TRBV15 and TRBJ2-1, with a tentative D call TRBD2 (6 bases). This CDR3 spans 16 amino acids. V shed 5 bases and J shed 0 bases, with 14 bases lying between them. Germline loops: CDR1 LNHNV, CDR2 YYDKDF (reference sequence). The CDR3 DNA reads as TGTGCCACCAGCGGCTACCGGGGGTCCTCCTACAATGAGCAGTTCTTC. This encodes CATSGYRGSSYNEQFF.

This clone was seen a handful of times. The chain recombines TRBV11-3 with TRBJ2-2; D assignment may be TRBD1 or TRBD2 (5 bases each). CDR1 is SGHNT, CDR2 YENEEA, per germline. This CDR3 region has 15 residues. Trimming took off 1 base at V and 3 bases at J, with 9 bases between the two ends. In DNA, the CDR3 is TGTGCCAGCAGCTTAGGAGGGGCGCACACCGGGGAGCTGTTTTTT. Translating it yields CASSLGGAHTGELFF.